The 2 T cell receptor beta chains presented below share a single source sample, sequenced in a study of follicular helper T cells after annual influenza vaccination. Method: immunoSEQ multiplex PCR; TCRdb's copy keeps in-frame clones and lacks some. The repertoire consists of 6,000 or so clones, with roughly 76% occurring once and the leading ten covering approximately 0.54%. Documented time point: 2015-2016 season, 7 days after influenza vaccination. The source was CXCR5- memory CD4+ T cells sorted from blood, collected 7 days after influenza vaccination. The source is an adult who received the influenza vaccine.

The CDR3 reads CATIRSGNNYGYTF. DNA of the CDR3: TGTGCCACCATTAGGTCGGGGAATAACTATGGCTACACCTTC. The chain has TRBV6-5 and TRBJ1-2; D not resolved. The V and J ends lost 10 bases and 1 base respectively, with 16 bases between them. The CDR3 runs to 14 residues. Germline CDR1 reads MNHEY; CDR2 reads SVGAGI.

The CDR3 loop reads CASSKKGRPNTGELFF. In DNA form, the CDR3 reads TGTGCCAGCAGCAAGAAGGGTCGGCCGAACACCGGGGAGCTGTTTTTT. The chain links TRBV14 to TRBJ2-2; D is unresolved. The V gene lost 5 bases and the J gene lost 0 bases, with 13 bases spanning the gap. Per the germline V gene, CDR1 is SGHDN and CDR2 is FVKESK. The CDR3 runs 16 residues.